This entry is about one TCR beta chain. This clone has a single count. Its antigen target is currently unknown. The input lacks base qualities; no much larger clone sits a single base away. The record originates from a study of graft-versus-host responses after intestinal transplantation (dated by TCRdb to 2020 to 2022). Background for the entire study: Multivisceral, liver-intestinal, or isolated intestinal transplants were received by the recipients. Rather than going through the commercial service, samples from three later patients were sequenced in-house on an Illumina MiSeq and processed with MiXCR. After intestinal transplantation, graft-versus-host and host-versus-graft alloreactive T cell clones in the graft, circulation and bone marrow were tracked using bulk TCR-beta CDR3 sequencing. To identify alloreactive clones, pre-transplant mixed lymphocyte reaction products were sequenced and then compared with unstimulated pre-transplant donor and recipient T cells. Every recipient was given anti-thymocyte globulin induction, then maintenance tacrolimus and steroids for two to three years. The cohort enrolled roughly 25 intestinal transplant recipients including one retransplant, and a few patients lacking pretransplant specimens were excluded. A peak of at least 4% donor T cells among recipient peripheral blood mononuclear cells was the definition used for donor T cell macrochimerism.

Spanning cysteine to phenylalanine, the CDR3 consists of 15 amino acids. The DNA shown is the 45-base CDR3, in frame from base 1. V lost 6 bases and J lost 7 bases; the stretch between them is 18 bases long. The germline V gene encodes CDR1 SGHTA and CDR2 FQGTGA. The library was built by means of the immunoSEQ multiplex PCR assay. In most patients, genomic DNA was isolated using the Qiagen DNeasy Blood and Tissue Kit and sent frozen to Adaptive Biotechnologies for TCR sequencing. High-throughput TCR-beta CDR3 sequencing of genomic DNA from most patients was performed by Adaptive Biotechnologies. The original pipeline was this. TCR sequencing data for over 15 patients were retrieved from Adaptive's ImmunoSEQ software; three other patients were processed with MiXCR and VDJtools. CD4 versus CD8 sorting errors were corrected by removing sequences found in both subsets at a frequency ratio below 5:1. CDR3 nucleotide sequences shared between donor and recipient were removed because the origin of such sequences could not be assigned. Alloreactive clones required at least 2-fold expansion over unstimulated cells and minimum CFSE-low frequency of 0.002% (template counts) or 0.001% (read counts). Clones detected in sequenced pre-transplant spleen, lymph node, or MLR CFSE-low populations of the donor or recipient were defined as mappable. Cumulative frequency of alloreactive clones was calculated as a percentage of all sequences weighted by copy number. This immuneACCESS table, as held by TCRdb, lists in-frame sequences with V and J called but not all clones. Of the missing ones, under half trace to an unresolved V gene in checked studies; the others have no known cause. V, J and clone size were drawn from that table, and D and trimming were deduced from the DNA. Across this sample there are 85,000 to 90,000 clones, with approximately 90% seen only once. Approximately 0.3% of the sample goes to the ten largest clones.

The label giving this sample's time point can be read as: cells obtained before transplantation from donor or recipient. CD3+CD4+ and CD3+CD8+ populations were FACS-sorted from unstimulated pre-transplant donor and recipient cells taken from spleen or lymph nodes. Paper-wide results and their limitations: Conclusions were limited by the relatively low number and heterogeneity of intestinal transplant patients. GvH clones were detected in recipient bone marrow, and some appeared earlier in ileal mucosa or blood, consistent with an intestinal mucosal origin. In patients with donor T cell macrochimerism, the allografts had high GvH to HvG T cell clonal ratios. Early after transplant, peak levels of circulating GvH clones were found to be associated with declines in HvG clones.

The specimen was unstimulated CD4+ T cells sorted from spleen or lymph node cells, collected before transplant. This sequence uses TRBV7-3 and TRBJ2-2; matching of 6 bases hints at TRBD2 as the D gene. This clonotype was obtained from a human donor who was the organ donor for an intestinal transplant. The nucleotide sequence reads TGTGCCAGCAGTTCCCCGGGAGAGAGAGGCGGGGAGCTGTTTTTT. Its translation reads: CASSSPGERGGELFF.